This T cell receptor (beta chain) was obtained from a study of radiation and T cells in renal cell carcinoma. Study context: Nephrectomy followed 15 Gy stereotactic body radiation by 4 weeks.

The method was immunoSEQ multiplex PCR; TCRdb's version includes in-frame clones alone and lacks a portion of them. Of some 120,000 clones detected, approximately 90% appear once; the ten largest clones hold approximately 6%. Time point denoted: blood 2 weeks post-SBRT. Sample treatment: 15 Gy SBRT to primary tumor, nephrectomy 4 weeks later. The J segment lost 9 bases and the V segment lost 6 bases, leaving 5 bases of the junction unmatched. In germline, CDR1 is SGHTA, CDR2 FQGNSA. This CDR3 has 13 residues. About this clone itself: Its antigen remains unknown.

Broader study findings: Baseline intratumoral clonotype presence is unknown without pretreatment biopsies. Top tumor clonotypes rose in blood 2 weeks post-radiation, then contracted.

This receptor was taken from a woman aged 70-85 years with renal cell carcinoma. Sequences were derived from blood, sampled from a patient whose treatment included radiotherapy and nephrectomy. The chain employs TRBV7-2 and TRBJ1-6; the match to TRBD1 covers 7 bases. The CDR3 DNA reads as TGTGCCAGCAGAGAGACAGGGCTTTCACCCCTCCACTTT. Its translation is CASRETGLSPLHF.